Presented here are 3 T cell receptor beta chains from one specimen sequenced in a study of blood T cell repertoires in COVID-19. Some clones are missing from TCRdb's copy, which holds only in-frame ones; the method was immunoSEQ multiplex PCR. This table has 90,000 to 150,000 clones, 75% to 85% appearing once. Sequencing was performed on peripheral blood. Source of these receptors: a human donor in a cohort sampled during active COVID-19.

Remarks on this clone: At one boundary the junction diverges from the germline segment, which might be a read error. The V call is TRBV30, the J call TRBJ1-2; no clear D gene. Germline V gene sequence: CDR1 GTSNPN, CDR2 SVGIG (reference sequence). The CDR3 covers 12 residues. This chain's CDR3 is CAWRDSGTNLLF. CDR3 DNA: TGTGCCTGGAGAGACTCCGGCACTAACCTCCTCTTC.

J is TRBJ1-1 and V is TRBV6-2 or TRBV6-3, with D tentatively TRBD1 (6 bases). With 2 bases removed from V and 1 base from J, the gap between germline ends came to 14 bases. CDR1 and CDR2 (germline): MNHEY, SVGEGT. The CDR3 extends over 16 amino acids. CDR3 DNA: TGTGCCAGCAGTTACGGGCGGCGGGGGGCGAACACTGAAGCTTTCTTT. It translates to CASSYGRRGANTEAFF.

The chain combines TRBV11-2 with TRBJ1-3, with 8 nucleotides matching TRBD1. The V and J ends lost 5 bases and 3 bases, in that order; junction bases with no gene match: 3. Germline CDR1 is SGHAT and CDR2 is FQNNGV. This CDR3 is 14 amino acids long. The DNA of the CDR3 is TGTGCCAGCAGCGCAGGGGGCGGTGGAAACACCATATATTTT. Amino acid sequence: CASSAGGGGNTIYF.